This T cell receptor (beta chain) came from a study of T cells in Graves' hyperthyroidism and ophthalmopathy. The CDR3 regions of TCR beta were amplified from RNA transcripts. Carried out on the TCR CDR3, a first-round RT-PCR used the HTBI primer set. TCRdb re-analysed the multiplex PCR reads in MiXCR, keeping a single row per CDR3 protein. Among approximately 400,000 distinct CDR3 sequences, approximately 14% were seen once, and the ten largest hold 12% to 15%. Trimming shortened V by 0 bases and J by 3 bases, and 3 bases separated the two germline ends. The CDR3 has 13 residues. This clonotype has at least ten counts.

The source material was blood. The chain uses TRBV12-3 or TRBV12-4 and TRBJ1-3; D uncertain. The clonotype originates from a woman aged 18-29 years with Graves' hyperthyroidism. CDR3 protein: CASSLAGGNTIYF. The CDR3 DNA reads TGTGCCAGCAGTTTAGCAGGTGGAAACACCATATATTTT.